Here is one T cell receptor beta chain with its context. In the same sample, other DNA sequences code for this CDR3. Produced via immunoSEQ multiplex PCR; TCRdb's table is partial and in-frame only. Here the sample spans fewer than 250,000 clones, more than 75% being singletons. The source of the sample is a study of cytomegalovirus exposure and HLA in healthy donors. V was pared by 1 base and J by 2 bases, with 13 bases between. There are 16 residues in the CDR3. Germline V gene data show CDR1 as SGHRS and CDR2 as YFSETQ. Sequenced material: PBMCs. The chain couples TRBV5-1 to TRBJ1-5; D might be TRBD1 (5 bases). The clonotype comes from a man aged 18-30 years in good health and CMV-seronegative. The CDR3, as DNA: TGCGCCAGCAGCTTGACGGGGGGAAAAGGCAATCAGCCCCAGCATTTT. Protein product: CASSLTGGKGNQPQHF.